Shown below are 28 T cell receptor beta chains from a single sample sequenced in a study of metastatic and nonmetastatic thyroid tumors. MiXCR was used by TCRdb to re-call the PCR reads. This table has 31,000 or so clones, just under 30% appearing once. All patients were treatment-naive before thyroid surgery. The source material was blood. The receptors come from a female donor with papillary thyroid cancer or a benign thyroid nodule (not recorded which). Some clones in this sample may be carry-over from other donors' samples.

This chain joins TRBV5-6 and TRBJ2-2; D possibly matches TRBD1 or TRBD2 (5 bases each). The CDR3 has 15 residues. CDR1 and CDR2 (germline): SGHDT, YYEEEE. Trimming stripped 0 bases from V and 6 bases from J, with 12 bases between. DNA of the CDR3: TGTGCCAGCAGCTTGGTTGAGGGGAGCGCCGGGGAGCTGTTTTTT. Translating gives CASSLVEGSAGELFF.

The chain couples TRBV5-1 to TRBJ2-1; D may match TRBD1 or TRBD2 (6 bases each). The length of the CDR3 is 16 residues. Germline V gene sequence: CDR1 SGHRS, CDR2 YFSETQ. V lost 6 bases to trimming and J lost 2 bases, with 18 bases between them. The CDR3 DNA sequence: TGCGCCAGCACTCTGGGGGGCACTAGGACCTACAATGAGCAGTTCTTC. It encodes CASTLGGTRTYNEQFF.

This clone has a count of ten or more. The chain employs TRBV10-2 and TRBJ2-5; 9 nucleotides align to TRBD2. V shed 1 base, J shed 5 bases, and the junction held 5 bases outside the gene matches. Germline values: CDR1 WSHSY, CDR2 SAAADI. This CDR3 is 15 amino acids long. The CDR3 DNA sequence: TGCGCCAGCAGTGAGTTTAGCGGGGGAGAGGAGACCCAGTACTTC. Translated, it gives CASSEFSGGEETQYF.

This clone is a singleton in its sample. This chain uses TRBV20-1 with TRBJ2-1, with 9 bases aligning to TRBD2. Germline CDR1 DFQATT, CDR2 SNEGSKA (reference sequence). The CDR3 has 15 residues. V shed 6 bases and J 7 bases; nucleotides not matched to a gene: 13. CDR3 sequence reads: CSALDYGAGGNEQFF. The CDR3 DNA is TGCAGTGCCCTAGACTATGGAGCGGGAGGAAATGAGCAGTTCTTC.

In its sample, this clone is medium-sized (0.01 to 0.1%). The J gene is TRBJ2-7, the V gene TRBV27; D may be TRBD2 (5 bases). The CDR3 is 14 residues long. Per germline, CDR1 MNHEY and CDR2 SMNVEV (reference sequence). V was trimmed by 0 bases and J by 5 bases, leaving 11 bases between them. The CDR3 sequence is CASSLSSGMNEQYF. The CDR3 DNA reads TGTGCCAGCAGTTTATCGTCGGGGATGAACGAGCAGTACTTC.

This clone is medium-sized by share. The V and J genes are TRBV10-1 and TRBJ2-3, with 13 bases matching TRBD2. J was trimmed by 4 bases and V by 2 bases; bases with no gene match: 6. Germline values: CDR1 WNHNN, CDR2 SYGVQD (reference sequence). The CDR3 sequence is 17 residues long. For the CDR3, the DNA is TGCGCCAGCAGTGAGATGGGACTAGCGGGATGGGCAGATACGCAGTATTTT. This encodes CASSEMGLAGWADTQYF.

This clone was counted between two and nine times. Relative to the germline gene, one junction end is altered; a read error may explain this. Other DNA sequences in this specimen translate into the identical CDR3. The chain's CDR3 is CASSLRQGGTEAFF. The CDR3 DNA reads as TGTGCCAGCAGTTTGAGGCAGGGGGGAACCGAAGCTTTTTTT. This chain links TRBV27 with TRBJ1-1, with 7 bases that match TRBD1. The germline V gene encodes CDR1 MNHEY and CDR2 SMNVEV (reference sequence). The CDR3 has 14 amino acids.

In its sample, this clone was seen many times. This sequence joins TRBV20-1 and TRBJ2-7; D perhaps matches TRBD2 (6 bases). This CDR3 has 11 amino acids. The V end was cut by 5 bases, the J end by 7 bases, with 12 bases between. Looked up from germline, CDR1 is DFQATT and CDR2 is SNEGSKA (reference sequence). The CDR3: CSAPTRWEQYF. CDR3 coding DNA: TGCAGTGCTCCGACTAGGTGGGAGCAGTACTTC.

This clone was detected many times. This chain links TRBV6-5 with TRBJ2-7; TRBD1 aligns across 7 bases. V shed 2 bases, J shed 10 bases, and the junction held 8 bases outside the gene matches. This CDR3 is built from 13 residues. Germline CDR1 MNHEY, CDR2 SVGAGI. Here the CDR3 reads CASSYGQVAVQYF. Written as DNA, the CDR3 is TGTGCCAGCAGTTACGGACAGGTTGCAGTACAGTACTTC.

The chain carries TRBV11-2 and TRBJ2-3, with TRBD2 matching over 11 bases. The CDR3 covers 15 residues. Germline V lookup: CDR1 SGHAT, CDR2 FQNNGV. V lost 5 bases, J lost 3 bases, and 4 bases stayed unmatched. This chain's CDR3 is CASSPWTSGTDTQYF. The CDR3 bases are TGTGCCAGCAGCCCCTGGACTAGCGGGACAGATACGCAGTATTTT.

Many counts were recorded for this clone. The chain has TRBV5-1 and TRBJ2-1, with unresolved D. The CDR3 runs 14 residues. The germline CDR1 and CDR2 sequences are SGHRS and YFSETQ. Trimming shortened V by 1 base and J by 7 bases, and 12 bases separated the two germline ends. The CDR3 DNA reads as TGCGCCAGCAGCTTGATCGGGCTAGTTAATGAGCAGTTCTTC. It translates to CASSLIGLVNEQFF.

The rearrangement links TRBV5-5 to TRBJ2-2, with a tentative D call TRBD1 (6 bases). This CDR3 is 16 amino acids long. Germline loops: CDR1 SGHKS, CDR2 YYEKEE (reference sequence). V was cut by 2 bases and J by 7 bases, with 18 bases left in between. The CDR3 loop is CASSFGQSVSGGELFF. DNA of the CDR3: TGTGCCAGCAGCTTTGGACAGTCCGTCTCGGGCGGGGAGCTGTTTTTT.

The chain uses TRBV27 and TRBJ1-1, with unresolved D. The germline gives CDR1 MNHEY, CDR2 SMNVEV (reference sequence). The CDR3 contains 13 residues. The ends were cut back, 6 bases at V and 6 bases at J, with 14 bases in the middle. DNA for the CDR3: TGTGCCAGCAGCAGTGGTGCCTGGGCTGAAGCTTTCTTT. Translation gives CASSSGAWAEAFF.

The V call is TRBV11-1, the J call TRBJ2-2; 8 bases are a match to TRBD2. With 5 bases clipped from V and 4 bases from J, the junction kept 6 bases outside the gene matches. The V gene's germline CDR1 is SGHAT and CDR2 FQDESV (reference sequence). The CDR3 extends over 15 amino acids. CDR3 nucleotides: TGTGCCAGCAGCCCGTCCGGGGGGGTCACCGGGGAGCTGTTTTTT. It encodes CASSPSGGVTGELFF.

V is TRBV11-1 and J is TRBJ2-5, with 9 nucleotides matching TRBD2. Germline trimming cut 4 bases from V and 5 bases from J; bases unmatched to any gene: 20. The CDR3 length is 19 residues. Germline lookup yields CDR1 SGHAT and CDR2 FQDESV (reference sequence). The CDR3 here is CASSSTQREAGGIGETQYF. The CDR3 DNA is TGTGCCAGCAGCTCGACCCAAAGGGAAGCGGGAGGTATCGGGGAGACCCAGTACTTC.

The chain combines TRBV25-1 with TRBJ2-7; D possibly matches TRBD1 or TRBD2 (7 bases each). This CDR3 is 14 amino acids long. The V end was cut by 6 bases, the J end by 3 bases, with 15 bases between. Per germline, CDR1 MGHDK and CDR2 SYGVNS. CDR3 amino acids: CASRGRGQYYEQYF. Written as DNA, the CDR3 is TGTGCCAGCAGGGGGAGGGGGCAATACTACGAGCAGTACTTC.

This clone was observed a handful of times. The V gene is TRBV6-5, the J gene TRBJ2-1; D tentatively reads TRBD1 or TRBD2 (6 bases each). The V and J ends lost 5 bases and 0 bases respectively, with 14 bases between them. Per germline, CDR1 MNHEY and CDR2 SVGAGI. This CDR3 is 16 amino acids long. As DNA, the CDR3 is TGTGCCAGCAGTGCTCGAGGGGGGAGCTCCTACAATGAGCAGTTCTTC. This codes for CASSARGGSSYNEQFF.

This clone showed up just a few times. This chain uses TRBV6-1 with TRBJ2-7; TRBD1 agrees at 7 bases. Germline values: CDR1 MNHNS, CDR2 SASEGT. V lost 7 bases, J lost 3 bases, and 9 bases stayed unmatched. The CDR3 covers 14 residues. The CDR3 nucleotides are TGTGCCAGCACAGTGCGACAGGGAGACTACGAGCAGTACTTC. Translation gives CASTVRQGDYEQYF.

V and J are TRBV20-1 and TRBJ2-7; the D gene is possibly TRBD1 (6 bases). Trimming pared 6 bases from V and 2 bases from J, leaving 14 bases between. In germline, CDR1 is DFQATT, CDR2 SNEGSKA (reference sequence). The CDR3 runs to 13 residues. CDR3 sequence: CSAPSDRTYEQYF. CDR3 DNA: TGCAGTGCACCCTCAGACAGGACCTACGAGCAGTACTTC.

This sequence joins TRBV6-1 and TRBJ1-1; 11 positions agree with TRBD1. The CDR3 sequence is 16 residues long. Germline CDR1 and CDR2: MNHNS and SASEGT. With 7 bases clipped from V and 4 bases from J, the junction kept 11 bases outside the gene matches. CDR3 sequence: CASTTLPGQGGTEAFF. The CDR3 nucleotides read TGTGCCAGCACCACACTCCCGGGACAGGGGGGCACTGAAGCTTTCTTT.

The rearrangement uses TRBV6-1 and TRBJ1-2, with a possible D match to TRBD1 (6 bases). Germline CDR1 is MNHNS and CDR2 is SASEGT. The V end was cut by 7 bases, the J end by 0 bases, with 21 bases between. CDR3 length equals 17 residues. CDR3 DNA: TGTGCCAGCACCCTCTTCTGGGGGCGGCGAGCTAACTATGGCTACACCTTC. Protein: CASTLFWGRRANYGYTF.

This clone was seen at least ten times. The chain uses TRBV9 and TRBJ2-5, with D unclear. The CDR3 has 13 amino acids. The V gene lost 0 bases and the J gene lost 7 bases, with 10 bases spanning the gap. The germline CDR1 and CDR2 sequences are SGDLS and YYNGEE. CDR3 DNA sequence: TGTGCCAGCAGCGTAGCGGACCTCGGGACCCAGTACTTC. It encodes CASSVADLGTQYF.

The rearrangement joins TRBV19 to TRBJ2-7, with 10 nucleotides matching TRBD1. V shed 6 bases, J shed 4 bases, and the junction held 6 bases outside the gene matches. Germline assignment: CDR1 LNHDA and CDR2 SQIVND (reference sequence). This CDR3 comprises 14 residues. The CDR3 loop reads CASSLTGGRYEQYF. CDR3 bases: TGTGCCAGTAGCTTGACAGGGGGCAGGTACGAGCAGTACTTC.

V gene TRBV4-1 combines with J gene TRBJ2-7; D tentatively reads TRBD1 or TRBD2 (5 bases each). CDR1 is MGHRA, CDR2 YSYEKL, per germline. The V end was cut by 3 bases, the J end by 4 bases, with 19 bases between. This CDR3 is 16 amino acids long. This CDR3 reads CASSQGPSGSGYEQYF. CDR3 nucleotide sequence: TGCGCCAGCAGCCAGGGGCCTTCAGGGAGTGGTTACGAGCAGTACTTC.

The CDR3 spells CASSFPGQGPTGELFF. In DNA form, the CDR3 reads TGTGCCAGCAGCTTCCCGGGACAGGGCCCTACCGGGGAGCTGTTTTTT. The chain has TRBV6-1 and TRBJ2-2; TRBD1 matches at 9 bases. Germline assignment: CDR1 MNHNS and CDR2 SASEGT. The V gene end was trimmed by 6 bases and the J gene end by 5 bases; junction bases not matched to a gene: 10. The CDR3 extends over 16 amino acids.

Ten or more counts support this clone. The chain combines TRBV5-1 with TRBJ2-3; TRBD2 matches 10 bases. Losses at the gene ends were 5 bases for V and 2 bases for J; bases not matched to a gene: 8. CDR1 is SGHRS and CDR2 is YFSETQ in the germline V gene. This CDR3 contains 16 residues. The CDR3 region is CASRRGGLAATDTQYF. In DNA, the CDR3 is TGCGCCAGCAGGCGCGGCGGACTAGCGGCCACAGATACGCAGTATTTT.

This clone was counted a few times. The rearrangement links TRBV12-3 or TRBV12-4 to TRBJ2-6, with 7 nucleotides matching TRBD1. The CDR3 sequence is 14 residues long. V gave up 7 bases and J gave up 3 bases; unmatched junction bases: 3. CDR3 in DNA: TGTGCCAGCACCGACAGGGATGGGGCCAACGTCCTGACTTTC. Encoded protein: CASTDRDGANVLTF.

In its sample, this clone was seen a few times. This chain uses TRBV28 with TRBJ2-1; D is possibly TRBD2 (5 bases). This CDR3 comprises 15 residues. CDR1 is MDHEN, CDR2 SYDVKM, per germline. Trimming left V 6 bases short and J 7 bases short, with 19 bases between. The CDR3 nucleotides read TGTGCCAGCAGAGTAGGAGGTGGCGTACGAAATGAGCAGTTCTTC. Residues: CASRVGGGVRNEQFF.